This T cell receptor (beta chain) was retrieved from a study of cytomegalovirus exposure and HLA in healthy donors. Primers: 60 Vbeta forward and 13 Jbeta reverse. Here immunoSEQ multiplex PCR was the method, and the copy in TCRdb shows in-frame clones only, minus some. The data contain around 150,000 clones, roughly 80% of them seen just once; the ten biggest clones take up about 3.7%. Notes on this clone: Its specificity is not known.

The CDR3 sequence is 14 residues long. CDR1 is SQVTM and CDR2 is ANQGSEA in the germline V gene. The V and J ends lost 1 base and 10 bases respectively, with 20 bases between them. Study results and limitations: Later analysis found that TCR beta chains associated with HLA were more clonally expanded than other, equally common chains. DRB1 had the most TCR associations and HLA-C the fewest, a later analysis found, with rates varying by HLA locus. HLA alleles were associated with 16,951 TCR beta sequences in a later analysis at 0.05 false discovery rate. Data from an earlier analysis indicated that most TCR beta V segments were productive either about 90% or about 30% of the time.

The chain has TRBV29-1 and TRBJ2-7, with D possibly matching TRBD1 (6 bases). The specimen was PBMCs. This TCR was sampled from a male donor in good health and CMV-seronegative. CDR3 in amino acids: CSVEVRNRERNQYF. The CDR3 nucleotides are TGCAGCGTTGAAGTGCGGAACAGGGAAAGGAATCAGTACTTC.